This is a list of T cell receptor beta chains from one sample in a study of long-term antiretroviral therapy in people with HIV. Assay: immunoSEQ multiplex PCR; the TCRdb copy retains only in-frame clones and omits some. This table has 30,000 to 40,000 clones, roughly three quarters appearing once. Specimen: unsorted PBMCs, collected 1.9 years after starting antiretroviral therapy. Receptors were obtained from a man in his late teens or twenties with HIV. CDR3s include the opening cysteine and the closing phenylalanine or tryptophan. Fields, in order: D gene, V gene, J gene, CDR3 length, clone size, CDR3 protein, CDR3 DNA. A D gene is named only where the DNA matches it firmly. Expanded clones get a size class; other rows say once, few or many, or leave the size out.

D: .; V: TRBV28; J: TRBJ1-1; length: 13; size: few; CDR3: CASRKPVNTEAFF; DNA: TGTGCCAGCAGAAAACCGGTGAACACTGAAGCTTTCTTT
D: .; V: TRBV7-9; J: TRBJ1-1; length: 14; size: .; CDR3: CASSSISGEGEAFF; DNA: TGTGCCAGCAGCTCAATTTCAGGGGAGGGGGAAGCTTTCTTT
D: .; V: TRBV5-1; J: TRBJ2-2; length: 15; size: .; CDR3: CASSFSRGGTGELFF; DNA: TGCGCCAGCAGCTTTTCCAGGGGGGGGACCGGGGAGCTGTTTTTT
D: TRBD1; V: TRBV29-1; J: TRBJ2-6; length: 18; size: .; CDR3: CSVSGQVEGRSGANVLTF; DNA: TGCAGCGTCTCCGGACAGGTCGAAGGGCGCTCTGGGGCCAACGTCCTGACTTTC
D: TRBD1; V: TRBV5-6; J: TRBJ1-5; length: 19; size: .; CDR3: CASSFSPGTGSRSNQPQHF; DNA: TGTGCCAGCAGCTTTTCACCCGGGACAGGGTCGAGGAGCAATCAGCCCCAGCATTTT
D: .; V: TRBV29-1; J: TRBJ1-1; length: 13; size: .; CDR3: CSVEDKVPSEAFF; DNA: TGCAGCGTTGAAGATAAAGTTCCTTCTGAAGCTTTCTTT
D: TRBD2; V: TRBV28; J: TRBJ2-6; length: 20; size: .; CDR3: CASSLSPLAGGFSGANVLTF; DNA: TGTGCCAGCAGTTTATCCCCTCTAGCGGGGGGTTTCTCTGGGGCCAACGTCCTGACTTTC
D: TRBD2; V: TRBV27; J: TRBJ2-1; length: 13; size: once; CDR3: CASSSREGTEQFF; DNA: TGTGCCAGCAGCTCAAGGGAGGGGACTGAGCAGTTCTTC
D: .; V: TRBV7-9; J: TRBJ1-6; length: 14; size: few; CDR3: CASTRDTQESPLHF; DNA: TGTGCCAGCACCCGCGATACCCAGGAATCACCCCTCCACTTT
D: .; V: TRBV18; J: TRBJ2-4; length: 15; size: .; CDR3: CASSPFEGNRDIQYF; DNA: TGTGCCAGCTCACCATTTGAGGGGAACAGGGACATTCAGTACTTC
D: TRBD1; V: TRBV27; J: TRBJ2-7; length: 15; size: .; CDR3: CASSLGTGGSHEQYF; DNA: TGTGCCAGCAGTTTGGGGACAGGGGGCTCCCACGAGCAGTACTTC
D: .; V: TRBV7-9; J: TRBJ1-6; length: 17; size: .; CDR3: CASSLGGSKSGESPLHF; DNA: TGTGCCAGCAGCTTAGGTGGAAGTAAGAGTGGGGAATCACCCCTCCACTTT
D: .; V: TRBV7-3; J: TRBJ1-2; length: 18; size: .; CDR3: CASSSPRGTLLDNYGYTF; DNA: TGTGCCAGCAGCTCTCCCCGCGGGACGCTATTAGATAACTATGGCTACACCTTC
D: .; V: TRBV18; J: TRBJ1-4; length: 15; size: .; CDR3: CASSPVGATNEKLFF; DNA: TGTGCCAGCTCACCCGTAGGGGCAACTAATGAAAAACTGTTTTTT
D: .; V: TRBV29-1; J: TRBJ2-5; length: 12; size: .; CDR3: CSGRGVGETQYF; DNA: TGCAGCGGGAGAGGGGTAGGGGAGACCCAGTACTTC
D: TRBD2; V: TRBV7-6; J: TRBJ2-3; length: 16; size: .; CDR3: CASSLPGLAGTDTQYF; DNA: TGTGCCAGCAGCTTGCCGGGACTAGCGGGCACAGATACGCAGTATTTT
D: .; V: TRBV6-1; J: TRBJ1-5; length: 15; size: .; CDR3: CASSEYGQGHQPQHF; DNA: TGTGCCAGCAGTGAATATGGCCAGGGGCATCAGCCCCAGCATTTT
D: .; V: TRBV9; J: TRBJ1-4; length: 17; size: .; CDR3: CASSTGDGPGTNEKLFF; DNA: TGTGCCAGCAGCACCGGAGACGGCCCGGGGACTAATGAAAAACTGTTTTTT
D: TRBD1; V: TRBV6-5; J: TRBJ1-2; length: 15; size: few; CDR3: CASSYVGQGNYGYTF; DNA: TGTGCCAGCAGTTACGTCGGACAGGGAAACTATGGCTACACCTTC
D: TRBD2; V: TRBV5-1; J: TRBJ2-1; length: 17; size: .; CDR3: CASSLVSSGGVDNEQFF; DNA: TGCGCCAGCAGCTTGGTTAGTAGCGGGGGGGTAGACAATGAGCAGTTCTTC
D: .; V: TRBV11-2; J: TRBJ1-1; length: 13; size: .; CDR3: CASSLQLNTEAFF; DNA: TGTGCCAGCAGCTTACAACTGAACACTGAAGCTTTCTTT
D: .; V: TRBV5-6; J: TRBJ2-2; length: 18; size: few; CDR3: CASRDVGGMGTDTGELFF; DNA: TGTGCCAGCAGGGACGTGGGGGGAATGGGGACCGACACCGGGGAGCTGTTTTTT